These 25 T cell receptor beta chains originate from one sample sequenced in a study of blood T cell repertoires in COVID-19. Method: immunoSEQ multiplex PCR; TCRdb's copy keeps in-frame clones and lacks some. This sample has roughly 310,000 clones; about 90% occur once, and the top ten carry roughly 2.9%. The sample was peripheral blood. These receptors originate from a woman aged 25 to 45 with COVID-19, enrolled during active disease.

V is TRBV6-5 and J is TRBJ2-5; D might be TRBD2 (6 bases). V gave up 2 bases and J gave up 4 bases, with 11 bases separating them. From germline, CDR1 is MNHEY and CDR2 SVGAGI. The CDR3 contains 14 residues. The CDR3 is CASSYEWGVETQYF. The CDR3 DNA reads TGTGCCAGCAGTTACGAGTGGGGGGTAGAGACCCAGTACTTC.

The chain links TRBV5-4 to TRBJ1-6, with D unresolved. Trimming removed 4 bases from V and 5 bases from J, with 4 bases in between. The CDR3 runs 12 residues. Per germline, CDR1 SGHNT and CDR2 YYREEE (reference sequence). The CDR3 DNA is TGTGCCAGCAGCCTCGATAATTCACCCCTCCACTTT. Translated: CASSLDNSPLHF.

The chain employs TRBV9 and TRBJ2-3, with 8 bases that match TRBD1. With 0 bases clipped from V and 10 bases from J, the junction kept 4 bases outside the gene matches. The CDR3 length is 13 residues. Germline V CDR1 and CDR2: SGDLS, YYNGEE. The CDR3 here is CASSVEGTGPQYF. DNA for the CDR3: TGTGCCAGCAGCGTAGAAGGGACAGGCCCGCAGTATTTT.

V gene TRBV2 combines with J gene TRBJ2-1, with 8 nucleotides matching TRBD2. The CDR3 runs 13 residues. The germline gives CDR1 SNHLY, CDR2 FYNNEI. V was clipped by 4 bases and J by 6 bases; unmatched bases: 2. CDR3 region: CASSGTSGNEQFF. The CDR3 region has the DNA TGTGCCAGCAGTGGCACTAGCGGCAATGAGCAGTTCTTC.

V is TRBV6-5 and J is TRBJ2-7; no reliable D call. CDR1 MNHEY and CDR2 SVGAGI come from the germline V gene. This CDR3 region has 12 residues. The V end was cut by 7 bases, the J end by 1 base, with 8 bases between. The CDR3 reads CASTGTSYEQYF. For the CDR3, the DNA is TGTGCCAGCACGGGTACGTCCTACGAGCAGTACTTC.

The chain recombines TRBV10-2 with TRBJ2-6; tentatively, D is TRBD2 (5 bases). Germline V lookup: CDR1 WSHSY, CDR2 SAAADI. The ends were cut back, 7 bases at V and 0 bases at J, with 10 bases in the middle. The CDR3 length is 15 residues. The chain's CDR3 is CASTRGVSGANVLTF. CDR3 in DNA: TGCGCCAGCACCCGGGGAGTCTCTGGGGCCAACGTCCTGACTTTC.

The V gene is TRBV13, the J gene TRBJ1-6, with TRBD1 matching over 9 bases. CDR3 length: 14 amino acids. The junction had 1 base not matched to a gene; V was cut back by 2 bases and J by 8 bases. CDR1 PRHDT and CDR2 FYEKMQ come from the germline V gene (reference sequence). CDR3 region: CASSLWTGDSPLHF. CDR3 sequence (DNA): TGTGCCAGCAGCTTATGGACAGGGGATTCACCCCTCCACTTT.

The gene calls are TRBV20-1 and TRBJ2-7; D is possibly TRBD2 (5 bases). Per the germline V gene, CDR1 is DFQATT and CDR2 is SNEGSKA (reference sequence). The CDR3 contains 11 residues. V was trimmed by 4 bases and J by 3 bases, leaving 7 bases between them. The CDR3: CSANEGYEQYF. In nucleotides, the CDR3 is TGCAGTGCTAACGAGGGCTACGAGCAGTACTTC.

This chain connects TRBV7-9 to TRBJ2-1, with D possibly matching TRBD2 (7 bases). V was clipped by 1 base and J by 7 bases, with 11 bases between them. CDR3 length: 14 residues. Germline CDR1 is SEHNR and CDR2 is FQNEAQ (reference sequence). In DNA form, the CDR3 reads TGTGCCAGCAGCTTAGTCCGGGGGGCTAATGAGCAGTTCTTC. Its protein is CASSLVRGANEQFF.

V and J are TRBV7-7 and TRBJ2-1, with 13 bases identical to TRBD2. V gave up 5 bases and J gave up 6 bases; unmatched junction bases: 4. The germline gives CDR1 SSHAT, CDR2 FNYEAQ (reference sequence). The CDR3 length is 15 residues. CDR3 bases: TGTGCCAGCAGCCCCGGACTAGCGGGAGTCAATGAGCAGTTCTTC. As protein: CASSPGLAGVNEQFF.

This chain links TRBV25-1 with TRBJ1-2; tentatively, D is TRBD1 (5 bases). CDR3 size: 14 residues. The V gene lost 2 bases and the J gene lost 4 bases, with 11 bases spanning the gap. From germline, CDR1 is MGHDK and CDR2 SYGVNS. In nucleotides, the CDR3 is TGTGCCAGCAGTGAAGCGGGGGGGGGCTATGGCTACACCTTC. The encoded protein is CASSEAGGGYGYTF.

CDR3: CASSLEQGKQPQHF. CDR3 DNA: TGTGCCAGCAGCTTGGAACAGGGGAAACAGCCCCAGCATTTT. This chain joins TRBV5-5 and TRBJ1-5; 7 bases align to TRBD1. The CDR3 is 14 residues long. With 0 bases clipped from V and 7 bases from J, the junction kept 4 bases outside the gene matches. Germline V gene data show CDR1 as SGHKS and CDR2 as YYEKEE (reference sequence).

About this clone itself: Other nucleotide sequences in the sample specify the same CDR3. The chain has TRBV15 and TRBJ1-5; no clear D gene. Germline loops: CDR1 LNHNV, CDR2 YYDKDF (reference sequence). The CDR3 covers 12 residues. V gave up 0 bases and J gave up 7 bases, with 4 bases separating them. The CDR3 bases are TGTGCCACCAGCAGAGATCAGCAGCCCCAGCATTTT. Its translation: CATSRDQQPQHF.

The chain's CDR3 is CASKENIGNTIYF. Written as DNA, the CDR3 is TGCGCCAGCAAGGAGAATATTGGAAACACCATATATTTT. The chain joins TRBV10-1 to TRBJ1-3; no firm D call. Germline V gene data show CDR1 as WNHNN and CDR2 as SYGVQD (reference sequence). Trimming left V 7 bases short and J 3 bases short, with 10 bases between. The CDR3 is made up of 13 amino acids.

The chain couples TRBV5-1 to TRBJ2-1, with 8 bases that match TRBD2. The CDR3 consists of 14 residues. V shed 5 bases and J 7 bases; nucleotides not matched to a gene: 8. From germline, CDR1 is SGHRS and CDR2 YFSETQ. CDR3 amino acids: CASRRAGDGNEQFF. The CDR3 nucleotides are TGCGCCAGCAGAAGAGCGGGAGATGGGAATGAGCAGTTCTTC.

The J gene is TRBJ1-1, the V gene TRBV6-2 or TRBV6-3; D not resolved. The CDR3 runs to 12 residues. Germline V gives CDR1 MNHEY, CDR2 SVGEGT. V lost 3 bases to trimming and J lost 8 bases, with 10 bases between them. CDR3 residues: CASSYSGIEAFF. DNA for the CDR3: TGTGCCAGCAGTTATAGCGGCATAGAAGCTTTCTTT.

This chain joins TRBV9 and TRBJ2-1; D is possibly TRBD2 (5 bases). The V gene's germline CDR1 is SGDLS and CDR2 YYNGEE. Trimming shortened V by 2 bases and J by 1 base, and 7 bases separated the two germline ends. The length of the CDR3 is 14 residues. CDR3 region: CASSVGGSYNEQFF. DNA of the CDR3: TGTGCCAGCAGCGTGGGCGGGTCCTACAATGAGCAGTTCTTC.

The CDR3 reads CASSPDGGLAAFF. The DNA for the CDR3 is TGTGCCAGCAGCCCCGACGGTGGGCTCGCAGCTTTCTTT. This rearrangement joins TRBV5-5 to TRBJ1-1, with D uncertain. This CDR3 contains 13 residues. V lost 4 bases and J lost 10, with 17 bases in between. Germline assignment: CDR1 SGHKS and CDR2 YYEKEE (reference sequence).

The chain links TRBV5-4 to TRBJ2-2; TRBD2 is a possible D gene (5 bases). The germline V gene has CDR1 SGHNT and CDR2 YYREEE (reference sequence). The germline V and J ends were trimmed by 0 bases and 6 bases, with 12 bases remaining between them. The CDR3 loop spans 15 amino acids. CDR3 DNA sequence: TGTGCCAGCAGCTTGGTTGGGAGTAAGGCCGGGGAGCTGTTTTTT. Amino acids: CASSLVGSKAGELFF.

Ten or more counts support this clone. The rearrangement links TRBV7-4 to TRBJ2-7; 7 bases line up with TRBD2. The junction had 9 bases not matched to a gene; V was cut back by 5 bases and J by 2 bases. This CDR3 is 15 amino acids long. CDR1 is SGHVT, CDR2 SQSDAQ, per germline. CDR3 region: CASSDRDYHTYEQYF. The CDR3 DNA is TGTGCCAGCAGCGACCGGGACTACCACACCTACGAGCAGTACTTC.

In nucleotides, the CDR3 is TGTGCCAGTAGTATGCCGGGACACCCTGACCACGAGCAGTACTTC. This translates into CASSMPGHPDHEQYF. The rearrangement uses TRBV19 and TRBJ2-7; possibly TRBD1 for D (6 bases). The CDR3 is 15 amino acids. From germline, CDR1 is LNHDA and CDR2 SQIVND (reference sequence). Trimming shortened V by 3 bases and J by 5 bases, and 17 bases separated the two germline ends.

This clone was counted a single time. V usage is TRBV24-1 and J usage is TRBJ2-1; TRBD2 matches at 8 bases. Germline V lookup: CDR1 KGHDR, CDR2 SFDVKD. V shed 2 bases and J 5 bases; nucleotides not matched to a gene: 4. CDR3 size: 15 residues. In nucleotides, the CDR3 is TGTGCCACCAGTGATTATGTTAGCGGGAACAATGAGCAGTTCTTC. As protein: CATSDYVSGNNEQFF.

This clone was seen only once. The CDR3 DNA is TGTGCCAGCAGCTTAGGGGGATGGGCTAGCGGGAGGGCCGTCAATGAGCAGTTCTTC. It codes for CASSLGGWASGRAVNEQFF. The chain combines TRBV11-3 with TRBJ2-1; 12 bases agree with TRBD2. With 1 base clipped from V and 6 bases from J, the junction kept 13 bases outside the gene matches. This CDR3 comprises 19 residues. Looked up from germline, CDR1 is SGHNT and CDR2 is YENEEA.

The chain joins TRBV19 to TRBJ1-5; no reliable D call. Germline values: CDR1 LNHDA, CDR2 SQIVND (reference sequence). Trimming left V 3 bases short and J 5 bases short, with 8 bases between. CDR3 length: 13 residues. The CDR3 DNA reads as TGTGCCAGTAGTATGAACCGAGATCAGCCCCAGCATTTT. Translating it yields CASSMNRDQPQHF.

This clone appeared a few times. This CDR3 reads CASSLAASLTGFEETQYF. The CDR3 nucleotides read TGTGCCAGCAGCTTGGCGGCCTCCTTGACAGGTTTTGAAGAGACCCAGTACTTC. The J gene is TRBJ2-5, the V gene TRBV5-6; tentatively, D is TRBD1 (6 bases). Germline-derived CDR1 and CDR2 are SGHDT and YYEEEE. Trimming cost V 0 bases and J 3 bases, with 21 bases left between them. This CDR3 has 18 residues.